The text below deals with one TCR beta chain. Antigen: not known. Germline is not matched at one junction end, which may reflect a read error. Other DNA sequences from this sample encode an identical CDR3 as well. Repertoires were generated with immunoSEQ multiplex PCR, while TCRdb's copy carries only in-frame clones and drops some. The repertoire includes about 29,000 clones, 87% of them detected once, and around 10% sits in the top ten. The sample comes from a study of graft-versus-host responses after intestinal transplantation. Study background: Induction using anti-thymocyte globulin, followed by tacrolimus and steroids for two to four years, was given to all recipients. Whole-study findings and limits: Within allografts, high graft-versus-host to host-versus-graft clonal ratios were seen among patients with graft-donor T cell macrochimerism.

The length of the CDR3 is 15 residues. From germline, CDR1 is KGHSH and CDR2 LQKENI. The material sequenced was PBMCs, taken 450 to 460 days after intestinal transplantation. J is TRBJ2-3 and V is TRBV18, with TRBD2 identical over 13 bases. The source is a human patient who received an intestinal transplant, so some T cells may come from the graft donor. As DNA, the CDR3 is TGCGCCAGCTCGCGACTAGCGGGGGGCGGAAATACGCAGTATTTT. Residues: CASSRLAGGGNTQYF. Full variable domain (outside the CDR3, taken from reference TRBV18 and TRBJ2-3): NAGVMQNPRHLVRRRGQEARLRCSPMKGHSHVYWYRQLPEEGLKFMVYLQKENIIDESGMPKERFSAEFPKEGPSILRIQQVVRGDSAAYFCASSRLAGGGNTQYFGPGTRLTVL.